This TCR beta chain was recorded in a study of T cell changes during pregnancy in multiple sclerosis. The table came from immunoSEQ multiplex PCR; TCRdb's copy has only in-frame clones and leaves some out. The sample includes around 85,000 clones, approximately 91% of them seen just once. CDR3 length: 15 amino acids. Germline-derived CDR1 and CDR2 are SGHVS and FQNEAQ. V dropped 3 bases and J dropped 4 bases, with 12 bases sitting between them. The material was PBMCs, obtained in the first trimester of pregnancy. The receptor was isolated from a female donor in good health, serving as a control in a pregnancy study. Some clones in this sample may be carry-over from other donors' samples. This sequence joins TRBV7-8 and TRBJ2-2; a weak D match, TRBD1 (5 bases). The CDR3 DNA reads as TGTGCCAGCAGCTTTACAGGTTTCATCACCGGGGAGCTGTTTTTT. It yields the protein CASSFTGFITGELFF.